These T cell receptor beta chains were read from a single sample in a study of Graves' ophthalmopathy and Graves' hyperthyroidism. MiXCR was run by TCRdb on the multiplex PCR reads, yielding one entry per CDR3 protein. Seen here are 500,000 to 700,000 distinct CDR3 sequences, just under 40% observed once, and the top ten hold 4% to 5%. Sequencing used peripheral blood or thyroid tissue (not recorded which). These receptors all stem from an adult man with Graves' hyperthyroidism. The CDR3 runs from the conserved cysteine through the conserved F or W. Some rows have no size entry. The others give once, few or many, or a class for an expanded clone.

clone_size	v_call	j_call	cdr3_aa
few	TRBV15	TRBJ2-1	CATSRAVQGYNEQFF
NA	TRBV19	TRBJ1-3	CASSMTAGNTIYF
NA	TRBV24-1	TRBJ1-2	CASSRMNYGYTF
few	TRBV15	TRBJ2-3	CATSRDRGVADTQYF
many	TRBV12-3/TRBV12-4	TRBJ2-7	CATQGKGDEQYF
many	TRBV6-6	TRBJ2-7	CASEPGQTYEQYF
many	TRBV12-3/TRBV12-4	TRBJ2-2	CASTADRANTGELFF
many	TRBV6-1	TRBJ2-7	CASSERDRGWDEQYF
NA	TRBV20-1	TRBJ1-2	CSARVGGVNYGYTF
many	TRBV29-1	TRBJ1-1	CSLRQVLNTEAFF